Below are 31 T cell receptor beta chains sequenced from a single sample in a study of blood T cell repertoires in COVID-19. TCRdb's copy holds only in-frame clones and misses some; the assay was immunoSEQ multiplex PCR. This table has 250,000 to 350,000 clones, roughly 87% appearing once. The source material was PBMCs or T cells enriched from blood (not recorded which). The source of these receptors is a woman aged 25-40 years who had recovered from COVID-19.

CDR3: CASSDSTGGYNEQFF. The CDR3, as DNA: TGTGCCAGCAGTGACTCGACAGGGGGCTACAATGAGCAGTTCTTC. The chain joins TRBV6-4 to TRBJ2-1, with TRBD1 matching over 9 bases. Trimming took 0 bases from V and 3 from J; bases not matched to a gene: 0. Germline V gene lookup returns CDR1 MRHNA and CDR2 SNTAGT. The CDR3 extends over 15 amino acids.

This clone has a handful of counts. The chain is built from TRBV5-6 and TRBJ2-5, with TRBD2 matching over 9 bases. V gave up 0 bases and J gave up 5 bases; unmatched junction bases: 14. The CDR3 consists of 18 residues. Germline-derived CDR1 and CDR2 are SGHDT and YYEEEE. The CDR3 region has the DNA TGTGCCAGCAGCTTGGGGAGGGCAGCGGGAGGAGCCGGGGAGACCCAGTACTTC. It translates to CASSLGRAAGGAGETQYF. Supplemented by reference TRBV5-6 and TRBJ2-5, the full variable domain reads DAGVTQSPTHLIKTRGQQVTLRCSPKSGHDTVSWYQQALGQGPQFIFQYYEEEERQRGNFPDRFSGHQFPNYSSELNVNALLLGDSALYLCASSLGRAAGGAGETQYFGPGTRLLVL.

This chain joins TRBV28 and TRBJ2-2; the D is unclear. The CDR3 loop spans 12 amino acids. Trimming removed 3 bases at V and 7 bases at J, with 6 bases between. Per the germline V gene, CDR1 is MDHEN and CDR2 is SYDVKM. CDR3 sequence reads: CASSFPFGELFF. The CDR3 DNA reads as TGTGCCAGCAGTTTCCCCTTCGGGGAGCTGTTTTTT.

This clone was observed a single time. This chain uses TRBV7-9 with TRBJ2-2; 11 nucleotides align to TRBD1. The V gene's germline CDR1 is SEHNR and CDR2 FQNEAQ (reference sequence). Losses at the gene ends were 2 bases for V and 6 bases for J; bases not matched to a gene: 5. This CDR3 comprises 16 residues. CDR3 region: CASSLIGQGAPGELFF. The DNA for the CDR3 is TGTGCCAGCAGCTTAATTGGACAGGGGGCGCCCGGGGAGCTGTTTTTT.

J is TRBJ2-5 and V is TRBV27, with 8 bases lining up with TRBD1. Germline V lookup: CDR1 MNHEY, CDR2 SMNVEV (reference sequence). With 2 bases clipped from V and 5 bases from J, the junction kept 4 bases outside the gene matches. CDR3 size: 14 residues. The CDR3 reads CASSLQGADETQYF. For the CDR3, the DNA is TGTGCCAGCAGTTTACAGGGGGCTGATGAGACCCAGTACTTC.

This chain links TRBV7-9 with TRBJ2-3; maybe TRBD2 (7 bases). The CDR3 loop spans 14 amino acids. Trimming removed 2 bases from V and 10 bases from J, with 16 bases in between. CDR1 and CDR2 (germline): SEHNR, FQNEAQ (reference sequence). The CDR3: CASSLPGGGLAQYF. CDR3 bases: TGTGCCAGCAGCTTACCGGGGGGCGGACTAGCGCAGTATTTT.

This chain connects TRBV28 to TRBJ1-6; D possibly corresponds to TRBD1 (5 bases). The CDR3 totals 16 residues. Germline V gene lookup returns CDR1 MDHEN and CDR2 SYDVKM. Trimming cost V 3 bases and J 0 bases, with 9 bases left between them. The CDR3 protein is CASSLQGGSYNSPLHF. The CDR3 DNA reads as TGTGCCAGCAGTTTGCAGGGCGGCTCCTATAATTCACCCCTCCACTTT.

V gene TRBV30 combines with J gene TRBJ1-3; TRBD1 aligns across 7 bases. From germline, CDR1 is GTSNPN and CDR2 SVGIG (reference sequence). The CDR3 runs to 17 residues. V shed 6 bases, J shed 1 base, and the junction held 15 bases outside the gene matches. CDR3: CACKTGRFLLSGNTIYF. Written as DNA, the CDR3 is TGTGCCTGTAAGACAGGGCGTTTCCTCTTATCTGGAAACACCATATATTTT.

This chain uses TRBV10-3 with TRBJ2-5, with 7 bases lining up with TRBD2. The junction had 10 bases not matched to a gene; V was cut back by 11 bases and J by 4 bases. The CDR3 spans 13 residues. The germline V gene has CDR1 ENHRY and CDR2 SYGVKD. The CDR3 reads CAATRGEGETQYF. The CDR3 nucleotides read TGTGCCGCGACCCGGGGGGAGGGAGAGACCCAGTACTTC.

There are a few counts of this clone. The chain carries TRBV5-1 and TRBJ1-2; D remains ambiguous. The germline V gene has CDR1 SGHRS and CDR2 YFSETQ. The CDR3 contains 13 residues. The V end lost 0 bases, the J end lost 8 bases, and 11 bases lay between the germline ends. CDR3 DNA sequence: TGCGCCAGCAGCTTGGGAGGCAGTACGGGCTACACCTTC. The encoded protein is CASSLGGSTGYTF.

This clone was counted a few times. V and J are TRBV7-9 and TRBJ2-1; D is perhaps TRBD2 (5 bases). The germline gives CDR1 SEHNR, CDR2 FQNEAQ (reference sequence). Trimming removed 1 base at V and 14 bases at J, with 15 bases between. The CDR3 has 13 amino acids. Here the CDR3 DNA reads TGTGCCAGCAGCTTAGACGGTCCGATCGGGGAGTTCTTC. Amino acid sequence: CASSLDGPIGEFF. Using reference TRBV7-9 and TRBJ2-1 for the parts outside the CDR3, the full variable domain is DTGVSQNPRHKITKRGQNVTFRCDPISEHNRLYWYRQTLGQGPEFLTYFQNEAQLEKSRLLSDRFSAERPKGSFSTLEIQRTEQGDSAMYLCASSLDGPIGEFFGPGTRLTVL.

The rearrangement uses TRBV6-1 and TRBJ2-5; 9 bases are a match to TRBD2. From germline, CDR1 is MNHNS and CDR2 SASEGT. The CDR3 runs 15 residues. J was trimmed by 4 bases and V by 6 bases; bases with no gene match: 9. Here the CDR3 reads CASRWGGGAAETQYF. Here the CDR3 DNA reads TGTGCCAGCAGATGGGGCGGGGGGGCCGCAGAGACCCAGTACTTC.

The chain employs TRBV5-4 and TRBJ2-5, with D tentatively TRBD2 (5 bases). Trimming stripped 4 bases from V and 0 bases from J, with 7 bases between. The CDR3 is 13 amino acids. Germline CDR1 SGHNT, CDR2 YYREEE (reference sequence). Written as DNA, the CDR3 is TGTGCCAGCAGCGCGGACTACCAAGAGACCCAGTACTTC. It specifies CASSADYQETQYF.

CDR3 in amino acids: CASSYSGSYSEQFF. The CDR3 bases are TGTGCCAGCAGTTATAGCGGGAGTTATTCTGAGCAGTTCTTC. The genes are TRBV27 and TRBJ2-1; the match to TRBD2 covers 9 bases. The CDR3 runs 14 residues. From germline, CDR1 is MNHEY and CDR2 SMNVEV (reference sequence). V trimming: 4 bases; J trimming: 9 bases; junction bases outside the gene matches: 7.

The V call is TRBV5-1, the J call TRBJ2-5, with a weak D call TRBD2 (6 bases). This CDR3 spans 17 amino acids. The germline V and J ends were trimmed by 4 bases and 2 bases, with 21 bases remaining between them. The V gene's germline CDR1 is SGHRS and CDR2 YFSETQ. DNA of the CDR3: TGCGCCAGCAGCCTTGCCCTGCGGGGCGCTAATCAAGAGACCCAGTACTTC. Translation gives CASSLALRGANQETQYF.

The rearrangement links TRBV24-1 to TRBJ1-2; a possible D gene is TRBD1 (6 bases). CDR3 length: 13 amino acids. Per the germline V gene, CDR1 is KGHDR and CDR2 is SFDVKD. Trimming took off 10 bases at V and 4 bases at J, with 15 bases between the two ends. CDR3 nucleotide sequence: TGTGCCACAAGCGACAGGACCATCTATGGCTACACCTTC. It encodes CATSDRTIYGYTF.

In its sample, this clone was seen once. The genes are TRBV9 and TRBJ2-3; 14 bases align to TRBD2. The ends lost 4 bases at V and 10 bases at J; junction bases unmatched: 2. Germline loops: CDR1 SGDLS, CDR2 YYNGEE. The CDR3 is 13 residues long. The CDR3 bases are TGTGCCAGCAGCCAGACTAGCGGGGGGGCGCAGTATTTT. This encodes CASSQTSGGAQYF. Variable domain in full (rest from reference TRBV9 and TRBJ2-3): DSGVTQTPKHLITATGQRVTLRCSPRSGDLSVYWYQQSLDQGLQFLIQYYNGEERAKGNILERFSAQQFPDLHSELNLSSLELGDSALYFCASSQTSGGAQYFGPGTRLTVL.

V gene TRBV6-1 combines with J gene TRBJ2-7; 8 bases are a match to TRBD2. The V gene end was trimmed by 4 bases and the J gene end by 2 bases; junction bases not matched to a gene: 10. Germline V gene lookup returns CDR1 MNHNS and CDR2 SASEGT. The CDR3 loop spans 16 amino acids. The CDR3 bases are TGTGCCAGCAGTGCATCGAGCGGGGGTGCTACCTACGAGCAGTACTTC. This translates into CASSASSGGATYEQYF.

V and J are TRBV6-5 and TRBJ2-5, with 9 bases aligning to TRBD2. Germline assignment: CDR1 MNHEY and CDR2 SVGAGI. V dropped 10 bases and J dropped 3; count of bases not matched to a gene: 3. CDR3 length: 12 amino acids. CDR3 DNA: TGTGCCACAGCGGGGGGTAAAGAGACCCAGTACTTC. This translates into CATAGGKETQYF.

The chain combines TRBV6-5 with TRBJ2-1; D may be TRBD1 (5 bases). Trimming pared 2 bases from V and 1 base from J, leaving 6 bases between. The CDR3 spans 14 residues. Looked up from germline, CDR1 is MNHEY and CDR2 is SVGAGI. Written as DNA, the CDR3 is TGTGCCAGCAGTTACCAGGGATCCTACAATGAGCAGTTCTTC. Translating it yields CASSYQGSYNEQFF.

Here the CDR3 reads CASRTQGAGATEAFF. Here the CDR3 DNA reads TGCGCCAGCCGGACTCAGGGGGCCGGCGCTACTGAAGCTTTCTTT. The rearrangement links TRBV4-1 to TRBJ1-1, with 8 nucleotides matching TRBD1. This CDR3 contains 15 residues. Germline V gene sequence: CDR1 MGHRA, CDR2 YSYEKL. The trim removed 8 bases at V and 5 bases at J, leaving 13 bases unmatched.

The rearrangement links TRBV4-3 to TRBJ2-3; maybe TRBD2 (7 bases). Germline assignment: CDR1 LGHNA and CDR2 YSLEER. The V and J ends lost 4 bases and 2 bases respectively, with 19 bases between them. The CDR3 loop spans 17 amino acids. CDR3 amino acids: CASSRRNGGPLTDTQYF. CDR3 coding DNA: TGCGCCAGCAGCCGACGTAACGGGGGGCCCCTCACAGATACGCAGTATTTT.

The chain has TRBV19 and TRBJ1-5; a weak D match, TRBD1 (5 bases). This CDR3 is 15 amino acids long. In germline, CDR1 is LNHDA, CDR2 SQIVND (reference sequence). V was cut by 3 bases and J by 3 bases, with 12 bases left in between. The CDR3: CASSMRDGSNQPQHF. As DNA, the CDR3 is TGTGCCAGTAGTATGCGGGACGGATCCAATCAGCCCCAGCATTTT.

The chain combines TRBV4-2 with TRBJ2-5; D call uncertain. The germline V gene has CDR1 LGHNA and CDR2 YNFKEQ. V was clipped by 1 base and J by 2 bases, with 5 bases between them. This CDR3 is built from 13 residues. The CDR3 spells CASSQVLQETQYF. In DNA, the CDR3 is TGTGCCAGCAGCCAAGTTCTACAAGAGACCCAGTACTTC.

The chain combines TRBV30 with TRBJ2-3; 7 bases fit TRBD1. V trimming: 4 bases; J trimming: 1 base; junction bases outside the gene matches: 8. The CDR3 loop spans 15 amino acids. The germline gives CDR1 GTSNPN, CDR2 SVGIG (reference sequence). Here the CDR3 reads CAWTRDSQGTDTQYF. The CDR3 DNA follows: TGTGCCTGGACTCGGGACAGCCAAGGCACAGATACGCAGTATTTT.

DNA for the CDR3: TGTGCCAGCAGCTTAGTACCCGCGGGGGGCACTGAAGCTTTCTTT. This translates into CASSLVPAGGTEAFF. The chain couples TRBV5-6 to TRBJ1-1; maybe TRBD1 (5 bases). Trimming took 2 bases from V and 4 from J, leaving 15 bases between them. The CDR3 extends over 15 amino acids. Germline CDR1 SGHDT, CDR2 YYEEEE.

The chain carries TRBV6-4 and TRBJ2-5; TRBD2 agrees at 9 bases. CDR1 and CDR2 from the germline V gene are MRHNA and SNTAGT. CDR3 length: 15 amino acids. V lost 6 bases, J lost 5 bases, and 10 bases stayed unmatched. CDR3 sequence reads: CASSVSGSGRETQYF. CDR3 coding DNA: TGTGCCAGCAGCGTTAGCGGGAGCGGTCGGGAGACCCAGTACTTC.

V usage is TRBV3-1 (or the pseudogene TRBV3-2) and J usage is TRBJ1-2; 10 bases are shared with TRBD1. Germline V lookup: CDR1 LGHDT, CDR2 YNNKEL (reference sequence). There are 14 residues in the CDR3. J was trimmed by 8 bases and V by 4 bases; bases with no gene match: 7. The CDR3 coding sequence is TGTGCCAGCAGCCTCCGACAGGGGGCGAAGGGCTACACCTTC. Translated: CASSLRQGAKGYTF.

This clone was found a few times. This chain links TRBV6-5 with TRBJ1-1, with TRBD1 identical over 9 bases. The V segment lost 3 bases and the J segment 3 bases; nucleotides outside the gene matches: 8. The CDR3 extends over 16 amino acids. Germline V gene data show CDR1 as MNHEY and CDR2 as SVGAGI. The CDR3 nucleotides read TGTGCCAGCAGTTATTTAGTGACAGGGGGACACACTGAAGCTTTCTTT. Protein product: CASSYLVTGGHTEAFF.

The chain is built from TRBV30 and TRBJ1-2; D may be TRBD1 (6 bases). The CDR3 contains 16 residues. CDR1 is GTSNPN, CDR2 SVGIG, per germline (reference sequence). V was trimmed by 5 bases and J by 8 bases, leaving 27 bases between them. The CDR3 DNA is TGTGCCTGGCGGAGTTTACAGGGAACCAGACTCAAGGGCTACACCTTC. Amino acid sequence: CAWRSLQGTRLKGYTF.

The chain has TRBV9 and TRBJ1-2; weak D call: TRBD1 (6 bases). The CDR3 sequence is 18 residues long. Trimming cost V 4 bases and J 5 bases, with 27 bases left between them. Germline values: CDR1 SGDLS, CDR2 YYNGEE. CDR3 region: CASSPRGRTQGGIYGYTF. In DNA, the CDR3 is TGTGCCAGCAGCCCCCGAGGTAGGACACAAGGGGGAATTTATGGCTACACCTTC.